This TCR beta chain was captured by sequencing in a study of blood T cell repertoires in COVID-19. CDR1 and CDR2 from the germline V gene are MNHNY and SVGAGI (reference sequence). V was clipped by 7 bases and J by 6 bases; unmatched bases: 5. The CDR3 is 12 amino acids. Assay: immunoSEQ multiplex PCR; the TCRdb copy retains only in-frame clones and omits some. The sample consists of about 170,000 clones, more than 75% of them appearing once. The TCR was taken from a woman of 80 years or more with COVID-19, enrolled during active disease. Sequencing input: peripheral blood. V and J are TRBV6-6 and TRBJ2-7; 8 bases are shared with TRBD1. In nucleotides, the CDR3 is TGTGCCAGCACTGGACAGGGCTCCGAGCAGTACTTC. Translating gives CASTGQGSEQYF.